The rows below give T cell receptor beta chains drawn from one sample of a study of blood T cell repertoires in COVID-19. Assay: immunoSEQ multiplex PCR; the TCRdb copy retains only in-frame clones and omits some. The table shows a few hundred thousand clones, with 87% occurring only once. Sequenced material: PBMCs or T cells enriched from blood (not recorded which). The receptors stem from a man aged 40-49 years in a cohort exposed to, infected with or recovered from COVID-19 (not recorded which). Each CDR3 is given with its conserved first and last residue. A D gene is named only where the DNA matches it firmly. Expanded clones are given a class, and other clones once, few, many or no size at all.

>TRBD1|TRBJ2-5|once|TRBV10-3
CAISTGQGAQETQYF
TGTGCCATCAGTACCGGACAGGGAGCCCAAGAGACCCAGTACTTC
>NA|TRBJ1-4|NA|TRBV3-1/TRBV3-2
CASSQAHGNEKLFF
TGTGCCAGCAGCCAAGCACACGGGAATGAAAAACTGTTTTTT
>NA|TRBJ1-2|NA|TRBV5-1
CASSLDRDYGYTF
TGCGCCAGCAGCTTGGACAGGGACTATGGCTACACCTTC
>NA|TRBJ1-1|NA|TRBV21-1
CASSTEFVGDSEAFF
TGTGCCAGCAGCACGGAGTTTGTAGGGGACAGTGAAGCTTTCTTT
>NA|TRBJ2-2|once|TRBV9
CASSVTGDNTGELFF
TGTGCCAGCAGCGTGACTGGCGATAACACCGGGGAGCTGTTTTTT
>TRBD1|TRBJ2-7|few|TRBV3-1/TRBV3-2
CASSQDTRTGGYEQYF
TGTGCCAGCAGCCAAGATACCCGGACAGGGGGCTACGAGCAGTACTTC
>NA|TRBJ2-5|NA|TRBV3-1/TRBV3-2
CASSHRGETQYF
TGTGCCAGCAGCCACCGGGGGGAGACCCAGTACTTC
>NA|TRBJ2-2|NA|TRBV7-9
CASSQIRGNTGELFF
TGTGCCAGCAGCCAAATAAGGGGGAACACCGGGGAGCTGTTTTTT
>NA|TRBJ2-7|NA|TRBV6-5
CASRPYRESSYEQYF
TGTGCCAGCAGACCGTACAGGGAATCGTCCTACGAGCAGTACTTC
>TRBD1|TRBJ1-5|NA|TRBV19
CASSKRQGSGQPQHF
TGTGCCAGTAGTAAGAGACAGGGCTCGGGTCAGCCCCAGCATTTT
>TRBD1|TRBJ2-7|once|TRBV10-3
CAISEFRDRPYEQYF
TGTGCCATCAGTGAATTCAGGGACAGACCCTACGAGCAGTACTTC
>NA|TRBJ1-5|NA|TRBV30
CAWSSRQISNQPQHF
TGTGCCTGGAGTTCGAGGCAGATAAGCAATCAGCCCCAGCATTTT
>TRBD2|TRBJ2-7|NA|TRBV14
CASSQSRLAAYEQYF
TGTGCCAGCAGCCAGAGTAGACTAGCGGCCTACGAGCAGTACTTC
>TRBD2|TRBJ2-7|NA|TRBV4-1
CASSRTSDYEQYF
TGCGCCAGCAGCCGGACTAGCGACTACGAGCAGTACTTC
>NA|TRBJ1-5|NA|TRBV5-5
CASSLIGASNQPQHF
TGTGCCAGCAGCCTTATTGGGGCTAGCAATCAGCCCCAGCATTTT
>NA|TRBJ2-1|NA|TRBV5-1
CASSITGYNEQFF
TGCGCCAGCAGCATCACAGGATACAATGAGCAGTTCTTC